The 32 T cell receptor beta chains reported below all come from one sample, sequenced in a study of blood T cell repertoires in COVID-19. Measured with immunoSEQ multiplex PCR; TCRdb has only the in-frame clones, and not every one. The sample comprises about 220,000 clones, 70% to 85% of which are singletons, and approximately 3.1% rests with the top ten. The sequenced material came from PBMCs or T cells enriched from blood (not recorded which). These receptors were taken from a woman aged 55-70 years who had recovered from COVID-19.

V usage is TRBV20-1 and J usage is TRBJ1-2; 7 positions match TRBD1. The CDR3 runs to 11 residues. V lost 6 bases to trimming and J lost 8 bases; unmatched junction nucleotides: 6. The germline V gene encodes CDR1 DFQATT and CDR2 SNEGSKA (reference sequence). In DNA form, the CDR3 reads TGCAGTGCAGAGACAGGGAGAGGCTACACCTTC. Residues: CSAETGRGYTF.

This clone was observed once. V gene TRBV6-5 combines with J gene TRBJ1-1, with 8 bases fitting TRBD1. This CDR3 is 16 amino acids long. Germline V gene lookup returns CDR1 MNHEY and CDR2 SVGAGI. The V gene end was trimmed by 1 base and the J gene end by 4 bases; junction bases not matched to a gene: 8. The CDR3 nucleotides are TGTGCCAGCAGTTACTGGCAGGGGGCTGGGCTCACTGAAGCTTTCTTT. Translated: CASSYWQGAGLTEAFF.

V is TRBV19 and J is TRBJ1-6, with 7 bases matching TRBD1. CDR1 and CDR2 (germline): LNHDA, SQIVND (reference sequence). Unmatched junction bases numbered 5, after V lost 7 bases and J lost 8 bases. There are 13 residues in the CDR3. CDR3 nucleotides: TGTGCCAGTAATCGCCAGGGGGATTCACCCCTCCACTTT. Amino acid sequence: CASNRQGDSPLHF. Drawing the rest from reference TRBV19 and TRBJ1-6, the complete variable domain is DGGITQSPKYLFRKEGQNVTLSCEQNLNHDAMYWYRQDPGQGLRLIYYSQIVNDFQKGDIAEGYSVSREKKESFPLTVTSAQKNPTAFYLCASNRQGDSPLHFGNGTRLTVT.

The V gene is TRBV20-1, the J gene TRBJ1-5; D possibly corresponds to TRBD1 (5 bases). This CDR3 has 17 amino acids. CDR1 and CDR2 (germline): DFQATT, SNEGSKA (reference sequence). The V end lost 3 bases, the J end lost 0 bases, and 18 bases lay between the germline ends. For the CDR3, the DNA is TGCAGTGCTAGTGGGGGGGACGCCCTTTATAGCAATCAGCCCCAGCATTTT. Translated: CSASGGDALYSNQPQHF.

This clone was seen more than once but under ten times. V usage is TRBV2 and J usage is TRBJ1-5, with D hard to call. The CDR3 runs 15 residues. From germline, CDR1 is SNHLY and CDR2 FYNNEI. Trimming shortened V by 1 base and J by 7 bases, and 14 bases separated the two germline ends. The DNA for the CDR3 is TGTGCCAGCAGTGAAGATCCGCCAGGCCTCCAGCCCCAGCATTTT. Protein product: CASSEDPPGLQPQHF.

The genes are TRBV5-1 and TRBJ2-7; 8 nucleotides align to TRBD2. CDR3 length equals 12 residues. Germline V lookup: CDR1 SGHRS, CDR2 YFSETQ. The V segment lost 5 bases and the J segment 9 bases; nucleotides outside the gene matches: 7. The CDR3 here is CASSKIAGMQYF. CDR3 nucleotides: TGCGCCAGCAGTAAGATAGCGGGGATGCAGTACTTC.

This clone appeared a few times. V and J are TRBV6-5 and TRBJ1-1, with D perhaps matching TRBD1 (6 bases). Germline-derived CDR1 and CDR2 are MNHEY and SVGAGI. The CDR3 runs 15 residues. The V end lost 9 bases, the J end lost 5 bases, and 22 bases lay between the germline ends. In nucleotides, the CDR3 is TGTGCCAGTCTCAGGAGGGAACGGGGGGCTACTGAAGCTTTCTTT. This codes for CASLRRERGATEAFF.

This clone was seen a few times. CDR3 sequence: CASSLGSEQYF. The CDR3 DNA reads as TGTGCCAGCAGCTTGGGGAGCGAGCAGTACTTC. The V call is TRBV12-3 or TRBV12-4, the J call TRBJ2-7, with a possible D match to TRBD2 (5 bases). There are 11 residues in the CDR3. V lost 6 bases, J lost 6 bases, and 9 bases lay in between.

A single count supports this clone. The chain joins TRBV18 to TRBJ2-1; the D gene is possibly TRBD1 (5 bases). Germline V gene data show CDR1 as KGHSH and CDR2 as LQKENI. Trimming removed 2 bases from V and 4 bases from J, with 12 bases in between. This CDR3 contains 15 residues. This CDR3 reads CASSPTLDSYNEQFF. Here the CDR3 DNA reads TGTGCCAGCTCACCAACTTTAGACAGTTACAATGAGCAGTTCTTC.

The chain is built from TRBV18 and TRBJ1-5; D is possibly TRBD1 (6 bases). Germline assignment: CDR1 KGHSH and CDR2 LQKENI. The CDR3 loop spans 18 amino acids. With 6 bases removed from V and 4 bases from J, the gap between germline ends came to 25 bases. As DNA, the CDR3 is TGTGCCAGCTCGCCAAGGGGGGGACCAGGGGAGAAGAATCAGCCCCAGCATTTT. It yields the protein CASSPRGGPGEKNQPQHF.

In nucleotides, the CDR3 is TGTGCCAGTAGGCCACCGCTCAGGGGGGAAAAACTGTTTTTT. Translated: CASRPPLRGEKLFF. The genes are TRBV19 and TRBJ1-4, with 7 bases matching TRBD1. Germline values: CDR1 LNHDA, CDR2 SQIVND (reference sequence). The CDR3 is 14 residues long. Germline trimming cut 6 bases from V and 8 bases from J; bases unmatched to any gene: 9. The full variable domain, with the rest looked up from reference TRBV19 and TRBJ1-4, is DGGITQSPKYLFRKEGQNVTLSCEQNLNHDAMYWYRQDPGQGLRLIYYSQIVNDFQKGDIAEGYSVSREKKESFPLTVTSAQKNPTAFYLCASRPPLRGEKLFFGSGTQLSVL.

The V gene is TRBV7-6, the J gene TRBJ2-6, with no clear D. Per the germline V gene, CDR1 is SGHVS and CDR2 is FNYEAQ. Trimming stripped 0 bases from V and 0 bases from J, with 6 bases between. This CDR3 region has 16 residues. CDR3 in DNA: TGTGCCAGCAGCTTAGCGCGGATCTCTGGGGCCAACGTCCTGACTTTC. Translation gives CASSLARISGANVLTF.

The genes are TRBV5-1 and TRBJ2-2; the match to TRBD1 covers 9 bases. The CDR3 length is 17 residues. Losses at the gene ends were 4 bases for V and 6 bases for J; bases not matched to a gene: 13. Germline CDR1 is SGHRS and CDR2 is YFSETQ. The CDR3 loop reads CASSQQGQGSVPGELFF. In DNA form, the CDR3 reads TGCGCCAGCAGCCAACAGGGACAGGGCAGTGTTCCCGGGGAGCTGTTTTTT.

The CDR3 sequence is CASRPPLAGAADTQYF. As DNA, the CDR3 is TGTGCCAGCAGACCCCCCCTAGCGGGGGCCGCGGATACGCAGTATTTT. V usage is TRBV7-2 and J usage is TRBJ2-3; 10 nucleotides agree with TRBD2. The ends lost 6 bases at V and 6 bases at J; junction bases unmatched: 12. Germline CDR1 and CDR2: SGHTA and FQGNSA. This CDR3 is 16 amino acids long.

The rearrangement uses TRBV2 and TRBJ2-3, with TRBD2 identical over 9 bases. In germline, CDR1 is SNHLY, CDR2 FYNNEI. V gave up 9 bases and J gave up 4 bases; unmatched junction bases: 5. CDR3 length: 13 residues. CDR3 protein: CARGGTSPDTQYF. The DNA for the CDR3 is TGTGCCAGGGGGGGGACTAGCCCAGATACGCAGTATTTT.

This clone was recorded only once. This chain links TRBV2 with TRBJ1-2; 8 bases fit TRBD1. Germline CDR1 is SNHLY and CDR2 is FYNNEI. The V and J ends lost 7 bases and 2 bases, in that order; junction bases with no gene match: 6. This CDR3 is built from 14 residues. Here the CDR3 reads CASKLDRENYGYTF. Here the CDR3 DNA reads TGTGCCAGCAAGTTGGACAGGGAGAACTATGGCTACACCTTC.

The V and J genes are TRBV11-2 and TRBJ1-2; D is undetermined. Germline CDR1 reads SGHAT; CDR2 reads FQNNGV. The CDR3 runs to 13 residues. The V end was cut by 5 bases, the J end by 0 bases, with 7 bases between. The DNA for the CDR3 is TGTGCCAGCAGCCTCGGAGCTAACTATGGCTACACCTTC. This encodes CASSLGANYGYTF.

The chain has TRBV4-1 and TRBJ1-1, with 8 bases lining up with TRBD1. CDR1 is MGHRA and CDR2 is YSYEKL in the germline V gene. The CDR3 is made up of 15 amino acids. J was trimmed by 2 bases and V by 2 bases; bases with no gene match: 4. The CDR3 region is CASSQRQGINTEAFF. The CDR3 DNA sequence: TGCGCCAGCAGCCAACGACAGGGGATAAACACTGAAGCTTTCTTT.

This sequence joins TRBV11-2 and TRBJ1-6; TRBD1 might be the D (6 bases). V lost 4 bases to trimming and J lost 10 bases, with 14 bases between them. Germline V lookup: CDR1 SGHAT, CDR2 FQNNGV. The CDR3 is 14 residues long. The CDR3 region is CASSSQTGYSPLHF. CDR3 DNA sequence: TGTGCCAGCAGCTCACAAACAGGGTACTCACCCCTCCACTTT.

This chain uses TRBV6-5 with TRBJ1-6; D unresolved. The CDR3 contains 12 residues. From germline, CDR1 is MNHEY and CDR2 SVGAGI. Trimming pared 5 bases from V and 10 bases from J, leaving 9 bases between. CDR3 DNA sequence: TGTGCCAGCAGTCCCCTAGCCTCACCCCTCCACTTT. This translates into CASSPLASPLHF.

CDR3 sequence reads: CASSLGGMGQEEAFF. CDR3 nucleotide sequence: TGTGCCAGCAGCTTAGGCGGGATGGGTCAGGAGGAAGCTTTCTTT. The chain joins TRBV7-2 to TRBJ1-1; no clear D gene. The CDR3 is 15 amino acids. The germline V gene has CDR1 SGHTA and CDR2 FQGNSA. V gave up 1 base and J gave up 8 bases, with 17 bases separating them.

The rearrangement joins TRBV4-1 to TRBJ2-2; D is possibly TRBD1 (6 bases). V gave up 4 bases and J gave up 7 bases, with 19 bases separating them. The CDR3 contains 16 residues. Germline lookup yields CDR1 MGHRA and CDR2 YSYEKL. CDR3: CASSRKIRGSGGELFF. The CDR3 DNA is TGCGCCAGCAGCCGGAAAATTAGGGGGAGCGGCGGGGAGCTGTTTTTT.

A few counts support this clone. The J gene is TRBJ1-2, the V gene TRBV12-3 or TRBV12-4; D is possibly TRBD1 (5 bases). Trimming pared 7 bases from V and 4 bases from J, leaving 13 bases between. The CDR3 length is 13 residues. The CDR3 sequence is CASTGGGRYGYTF. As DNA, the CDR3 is TGTGCCAGCACCGGGGGAGGACGCTATGGCTACACCTTC.

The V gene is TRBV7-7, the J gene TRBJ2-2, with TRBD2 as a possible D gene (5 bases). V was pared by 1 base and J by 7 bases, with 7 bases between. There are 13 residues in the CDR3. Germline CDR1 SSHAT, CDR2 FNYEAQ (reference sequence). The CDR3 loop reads CASSLDRDGELFF. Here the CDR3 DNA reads TGTGCCAGCAGCTTAGACCGGGACGGGGAGCTGTTTTTT.

This CDR3 is CASSETAYTHEQYF. The CDR3 DNA is TGTGCCAGCAGTGAAACAGCCTATACCCACGAGCAGTACTTC. The V call is TRBV2, the J call TRBJ2-7; no firm D call. V lost 2 bases and J 5 bases, leaving 13 bases between the germline ends. Germline-derived CDR1 and CDR2 are SNHLY and FYNNEI. The CDR3 is 14 residues long.

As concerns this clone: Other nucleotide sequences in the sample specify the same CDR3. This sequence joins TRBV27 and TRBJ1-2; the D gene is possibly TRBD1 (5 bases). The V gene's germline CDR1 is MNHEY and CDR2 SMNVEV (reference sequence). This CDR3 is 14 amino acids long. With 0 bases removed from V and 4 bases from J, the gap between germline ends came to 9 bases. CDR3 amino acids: CASSLSGGGYGYTF. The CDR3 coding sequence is TGTGCCAGCAGTTTATCAGGCGGGGGCTATGGCTACACCTTC.

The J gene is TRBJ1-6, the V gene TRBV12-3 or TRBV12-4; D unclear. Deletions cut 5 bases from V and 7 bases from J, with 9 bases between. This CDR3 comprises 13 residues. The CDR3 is CASSLRQNSPLHF. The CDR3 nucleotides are TGTGCCAGCAGTCTCCGTCAGAATTCACCCCTCCACTTT.

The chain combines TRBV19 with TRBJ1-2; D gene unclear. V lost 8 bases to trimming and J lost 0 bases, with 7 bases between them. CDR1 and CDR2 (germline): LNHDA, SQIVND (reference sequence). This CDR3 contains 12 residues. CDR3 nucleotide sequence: TGTGCCAGTTTACAATCTAACTATGGCTACACCTTC. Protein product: CASLQSNYGYTF.

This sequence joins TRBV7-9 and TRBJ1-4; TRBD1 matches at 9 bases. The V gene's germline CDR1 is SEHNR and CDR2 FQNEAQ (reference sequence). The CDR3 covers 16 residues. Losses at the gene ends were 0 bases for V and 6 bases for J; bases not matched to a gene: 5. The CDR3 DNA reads TGTGCCAGCAGCTTAGCTGGGGACAGGGCTCATGAAAAACTGTTTTTT. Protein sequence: CASSLAGDRAHEKLFF.

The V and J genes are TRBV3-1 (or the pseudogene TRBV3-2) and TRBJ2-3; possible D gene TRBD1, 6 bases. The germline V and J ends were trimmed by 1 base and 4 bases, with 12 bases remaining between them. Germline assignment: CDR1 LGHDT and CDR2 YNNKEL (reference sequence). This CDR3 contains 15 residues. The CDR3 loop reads CASSQGYWTADTQYF. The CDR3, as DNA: TGTGCCAGCAGCCAAGGTTATTGGACAGCAGATACGCAGTATTTT.

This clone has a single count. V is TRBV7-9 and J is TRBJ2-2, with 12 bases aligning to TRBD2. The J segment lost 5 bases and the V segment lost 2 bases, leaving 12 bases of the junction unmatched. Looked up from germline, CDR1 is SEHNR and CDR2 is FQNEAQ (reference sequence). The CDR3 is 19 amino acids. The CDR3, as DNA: TGTGCCAGCAGCTTACAGTTGTCGGCTAGCGGGAGGGAAACCGGGGAGCTGTTTTTT. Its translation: CASSLQLSASGRETGELFF. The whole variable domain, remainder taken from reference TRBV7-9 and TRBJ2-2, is DTGVSQNPRHKITKRGQNVTFRCDPISEHNRLYWYRQTLGQGPEFLTYFQNEAQLEKSRLLSDRFSAERPKGSFSTLEIQRTEQGDSAMYLCASSLQLSASGRETGELFFGEGSRLTVL.

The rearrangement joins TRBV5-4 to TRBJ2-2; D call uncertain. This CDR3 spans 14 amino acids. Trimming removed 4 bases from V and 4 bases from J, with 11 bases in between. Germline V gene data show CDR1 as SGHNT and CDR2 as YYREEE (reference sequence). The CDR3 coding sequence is TGTGCCAGCAGCCGAGCCCTAGGCACCGGGGAGCTGTTTTTT. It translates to CASSRALGTGELFF.